This T cell receptor (beta chain) was profiled in a study of T cells after yellow fever vaccination. Study findings and constraints: Clones that expanded after primary vaccination mostly reappeared after the booster (roughly 95% CD4, approximately 87% CD8).

TCRdb re-called the 5' RACE reads with MiXCR, one entry per CDR3 protein. The sample includes some 300,000 distinct CDR3 sequences, 3.6% seen only once; the top ten take roughly a quarter. The CDR3 totals 15 residues. The germline V and J ends were trimmed by 5 bases and 2 bases, with 13 bases remaining between them. The V gene's germline CDR1 is LGHNA and CDR2 YNFKEQ. A few counts support this clonotype. The antigen remains unidentified. The specimen comprised PBMCs, sampled on the day of the yellow fever booster vaccination. This clonotype originated in a man between 18 and 35 years old who received the YFV17D yellow fever vaccine. V gene TRBV4-2 combines with J gene TRBJ2-1; D remains ambiguous. In DNA form, the CDR3 reads TGTGCCAGCAGCTCCTTATATGGGCCCTACAATGAGCAGTTCTTC. Translated: CASSSLYGPYNEQFF.